This entry is about one TCR beta chain. The data were obtained in a study of technical replicates of blood from a few donors. Unmatched junction bases numbered 12, after V lost 1 base and J lost 6 bases. Germline values: CDR1 SGHRS, CDR2 YFSETQ. This CDR3 region has 17 residues. TCRdb keeps only in-frame clones here, not all; method: immunoSEQ multiplex PCR. The profile shows roughly 51,000 clones, about 93% of them singletons. The J gene is TRBJ2-7, the V gene TRBV5-1; 11 bases are shared with TRBD2. The TCR originated in a human donor in good health. Some clones in this sample may be carry-over from other donors' samples. The sequenced sample consisted of PBMCs. This CDR3 reads CASSLRQPGTSGLEQYF. In nucleotides, the CDR3 is TGCGCCAGCAGCTTGCGTCAACCCGGGACTAGCGGCCTCGAGCAGTACTTC. Supplemented by reference TRBV5-1 and TRBJ2-7, the full variable domain reads KAGVTQTPRYLIKTRGQQVTLSCSPISGHRSVSWYQQTPGQGLQFLFEYFSETQRNKGNFPGRFSGRQFSNSRSEMNVSTLELGDSALYLCASSLRQPGTSGLEQYFGPGTRLTVT.